The TCR beta chain described here comes from a study of blood T cell repertoires in COVID-19. The wider study: Acute-phase and convalescent COVID-19 samples originated in the United States, Italy and Spain. T cells, B-cell-depleted T cells, or PBMCs provided the cDNA or gDNA that served as material.

Original methodology: Using reference gene primer amplification, nucleated cell counts were estimated. The table came from immunoSEQ multiplex PCR; TCRdb's copy has only in-frame clones and leaves some out. The D gene and trimming were derived from the DNA, and the V and J assignments and clone size from that table. The data hold 75,000 to 90,000 clones, with more than 75% observed a single time. This TCR came from a man aged 50-59 years with active or convalescent COVID-19. Sequenced input: peripheral blood.

The CDR3 is CASSYIPPGQGGSGANVLTF. The CDR3 DNA sequence: TGTGCCAGCAGTTATATACCTCCGGGACAGGGGGGATCTGGGGCCAACGTCCTGACTTTC. The V gene is TRBV6-2 or TRBV6-3, the J gene TRBJ2-6; 11 bases fit TRBD1. This CDR3 has 20 amino acids. The germline V gene has CDR1 MNHEY and CDR2 SVGEGT. J gave up 1 base and V 3 bases, and 11 bases lay outside the gene matches.